Below are 31 T cell receptor beta chains sequenced from a single sample in a study of cytomegalovirus exposure and HLA in healthy donors. Both 60 Vbeta primers and 13 Jbeta primers went into the PCR. TCRdb keeps only in-frame clones here, not all; method: immunoSEQ multiplex PCR. The sample shows approximately 150,000 clones, about 77% of them seen only once. The sample comprised PBMCs. These receptors came from a female donor in good health and CMV-seronegative.

The chain is built from TRBV2 and TRBJ2-1; 7 bases map to TRBD2. CDR3 length equals 17 residues. Looked up from germline, CDR1 is SNHLY and CDR2 is FYNNEI. V lost 0 bases and J lost 7; bases outside the gene matches: 12. The CDR3 DNA follows: TGTGCCAGCAGTGAAGCGGGTGGACTTTGGGGGGGGAATGAGCAGTTCTTC. As protein: CASSEAGGLWGGNEQFF.

This rearrangement joins TRBV5-8 to TRBJ2-1; TRBD2 aligns across 7 bases. CDR1 is SGHTS, CDR2 YDEGEE, per germline. V dropped 3 bases and J dropped 11; count of bases not matched to a gene: 5. The CDR3 is made up of 12 amino acids. CDR3 sequence (DNA): TGTGCCAGCAGCTCGGCTAGCGGCAAGCAGTTCTTC. This codes for CASSSASGKQFF.

The chain is built from TRBV7-8 and TRBJ1-3; 9 positions match TRBD1. CDR3 length: 14 residues. With 10 bases clipped from V and 4 bases from J, the junction kept 8 bases outside the gene matches. Germline CDR1 and CDR2: SGHVS and FQNEAQ. CDR3 coding DNA: TGTGCCACCACACAGGGGGCGCAGGGAAACACCATATATTTT. It is translated as CATTQGAQGNTIYF. Drawing the rest from reference TRBV7-8 and TRBJ1-3, the complete variable domain is GAGVSQSPRYKVAKRGQDVALRCDPISGHVSLFWYQQALGQGPEFLTYFQNEAQLDKSGLPSDRFFAERPEGSVSTLKIQRTQQEDSAVYLCATTQGAQGNTIYFGEGSWLTVV.

CDR3 region: CASLTRTGGEQYF. The CDR3 bases are TGTGCCAGCCTAACTAGGACAGGGGGTGAGCAGTACTTC. This chain connects TRBV6-1 to TRBJ2-5; 10 bases agree with TRBD1. V shed 8 bases, J shed 11 bases, and the junction held 11 bases outside the gene matches. The CDR3 has 13 amino acids. Germline assignment: CDR1 MNHNS and CDR2 SASEGT.

In nucleotides, the CDR3 is TGTGCCAGCAGTCCAGGGGAGTTGATCTATGGCTACACCTTC. It codes for CASSPGELIYGYTF. The rearrangement links TRBV27 to TRBJ1-2, with a weak D call TRBD1 (6 bases). CDR1 and CDR2 (germline): MNHEY, SMNVEV (reference sequence). The CDR3 extends over 14 amino acids. The V and J ends lost 5 bases and 4 bases respectively, with 14 bases between them.

J is TRBJ1-1 and V is TRBV9; tentative D call: TRBD1 (6 bases). The V gene's germline CDR1 is SGDLS and CDR2 YYNGEE. The CDR3 totals 13 residues. Trimming pared 0 bases from V and 7 bases from J, leaving 10 bases between. The CDR3 DNA reads as TGTGCCAGCAGCGTAGGGGGGCTAAGTGAAGCTTTCTTT. Translating gives CASSVGGLSEAFF.

The genes are TRBV2 and TRBJ2-1; TRBD1 aligns across 8 bases. Germline loops: CDR1 SNHLY, CDR2 FYNNEI. After removal of 6 bases from V and 7 bases from J, the junction contained 17 bases not matched to a gene. The CDR3 contains 17 residues. The CDR3 sequence: CASRPGQGLSVENEQFF. CDR3 DNA: TGTGCCAGCAGACCCGGACAGGGTCTTAGCGTGGAGAATGAGCAGTTCTTC.

V usage is TRBV5-4 and J usage is TRBJ2-1; 8 nucleotides match TRBD1. Looked up from germline, CDR1 is SGHNT and CDR2 is YYREEE (reference sequence). The V segment lost 0 bases and the J segment 8 bases; nucleotides outside the gene matches: 1. The CDR3 runs to 13 residues. CDR3 sequence reads: CASSLDRGYEQFF. The CDR3 DNA follows: TGTGCCAGCAGCTTGGACAGGGGGTATGAGCAGTTCTTC.

The rearrangement joins TRBV7-9 to TRBJ1-2; the D is unclear. From germline, CDR1 is SEHNR and CDR2 FQNEAQ (reference sequence). The CDR3 spans 15 residues. Trimming removed 5 bases from V and 0 bases from J, with 13 bases in between. CDR3 protein: CASSNDGVANYGYTF. The CDR3 DNA reads TGTGCCAGCAGCAACGACGGAGTAGCTAACTATGGCTACACCTTC.

The genes are TRBV19 and TRBJ1-2, with 8 bases matching TRBD1. The J segment lost 5 bases and the V segment lost 6 bases, leaving 5 bases of the junction unmatched. This CDR3 region has 13 residues. Germline V CDR1 and CDR2: LNHDA, SQIVND (reference sequence). The CDR3 DNA reads TGTGCCAGTAGCCCAAGACAGGGGTATGGCTACACCTTC. Encoded protein: CASSPRQGYGYTF.

This clone came up once. The chain carries TRBV28 and TRBJ1-4, with D unresolved. From germline, CDR1 is MDHEN and CDR2 SYDVKM. With 4 bases removed from V and 6 bases from J, the gap between germline ends came to 12 bases. The CDR3 is 14 amino acids. The chain's CDR3 is CASSSPTGYEKLFF. As DNA, the CDR3 is TGTGCCAGCAGTTCCCCAACGGGTTATGAAAAACTGTTTTTT.

V and J are TRBV9 and TRBJ2-7; 9 bases align to TRBD2. The CDR3 totals 15 residues. Losses at the gene ends were 0 bases for V and 7 bases for J; bases not matched to a gene: 8. The germline CDR1 and CDR2 sequences are SGDLS and YYNGEE. CDR3 residues: CASSVGWGAGGEQYF. CDR3 DNA sequence: TGTGCCAGCAGCGTAGGTTGGGGGGCGGGGGGGGAGCAGTACTTC.

This clone was detected once. The rearrangement links TRBV19 to TRBJ2-7; TRBD2 is a possible D gene (5 bases). Germline CDR1 is LNHDA and CDR2 is SQIVND (reference sequence). The CDR3 is made up of 12 amino acids. Trimming removed 4 bases at V and 3 bases at J, with 7 bases between. The CDR3 reads CASSNGDYEQYF. CDR3 DNA sequence: TGTGCCAGTAGTAACGGGGACTACGAGCAGTACTTC.

In DNA form, the CDR3 reads TGTGCCAGCAGCCCACAGGGTACCATTAATGAAAAACTGTTTTTT. Residues: CASSPQGTINEKLFF. The chain recombines TRBV11-2 with TRBJ1-4, with D tentatively TRBD1 (6 bases). The CDR3 spans 15 residues. The germline V gene has CDR1 SGHAT and CDR2 FQNNGV. Trimming removed 5 bases at V and 4 bases at J, with 14 bases between.

This clone was detected a few times. This rearrangement joins TRBV5-4 to TRBJ1-4; 10 bases fit TRBD1. The germline V gene has CDR1 SGHNT and CDR2 YYREEE (reference sequence). The length of the CDR3 is 15 residues. The V gene end was trimmed by 0 bases and the J gene end by 5 bases; junction bases not matched to a gene: 1. This CDR3 is CASSLGTGGNEKLFF. The CDR3 bases are TGTGCCAGCAGCTTGGGGACAGGGGGAAATGAAAAACTGTTTTTT.

The V call is TRBV7-9, the J call TRBJ1-3, with a possible D match to TRBD1 (6 bases). Trimming took off 1 base at V and 16 bases at J, with 11 bases between the two ends. The CDR3 runs to 11 residues. Germline CDR1 SEHNR, CDR2 FQNEAQ (reference sequence). This CDR3 is CASSLGGTIYF. Written as DNA, the CDR3 is TGTGCCAGCAGCTTAGGAGGGACAATCTATTTT.

This clone was recorded a few times. The chain couples TRBV7-3 to TRBJ2-7; 8 nucleotides align to TRBD1. Trimming took 4 bases from V and 5 from J; bases not matched to a gene: 16. This CDR3 has 17 residues. Germline assignment: CDR1 SGHTA and CDR2 FQGTGA. CDR3 coding DNA: TGTGCCAGCAGCTCGAGTTCCCTTCGGGACAGGAAGGACGAGCAGTACTTC. Translation gives CASSSSSLRDRKDEQYF.

This rearrangement joins TRBV19 to TRBJ2-1, with D possibly being TRBD2 (7 bases). Germline CDR1 LNHDA, CDR2 SQIVND (reference sequence). The length of the CDR3 is 15 residues. Trimming shortened V by 1 base and J by 3 bases, and 10 bases separated the two germline ends. CDR3 sequence (DNA): TGTGCCAGTAGTATAGCGGGGGGCGACTACAATGAGCAGTTCTTC. This translates into CASSIAGGDYNEQFF.

This clone was picked up a small number of times. One end of the junction is discordant with germline, which a read error may explain. Additional DNA sequences in this sample encode the identical CDR3. The J gene is TRBJ1-1, the V gene TRBV5-4, with 8 bases aligning to TRBD1. This CDR3 has 12 amino acids. Germline V gives CDR1 SGHNT, CDR2 YYREEE (reference sequence). The CDR3 DNA is TGTGCTAGCAGCTTAATGACAGGGGAGGCTTTCTTT. It yields the protein CASSLMTGEAFF.

The J gene is TRBJ2-5, the V gene TRBV18; the match to TRBD1 covers 10 bases. The J call may be in error: the DNA end matches TRBJ2-7 better. Germline V gives CDR1 KGHSH, CDR2 LQKENI. CDR3 length equals 15 residues. CDR3 sequence (DNA): TGTGCCAGCTCACCAGGGACAGGGGATTTCTACGAGCAGTACTTC. Its translation is CASSPGTGDFYEQYF.

This clone was picked up one time. The J gene is TRBJ2-1, the V gene TRBV7-9; 11 positions match TRBD2. The junction had 12 bases not matched to a gene; V was cut back by 5 bases and J by 15 bases. Germline V gene lookup returns CDR1 SEHNR and CDR2 FQNEAQ (reference sequence). The CDR3 consists of 14 residues. Written as DNA, the CDR3 is TGTGCCAGCAGCCTTATAGCGGGGGGGTTCTTGCGGTTCTTC. Translating it yields CASSLIAGGFLRFF.

The chain links TRBV4-1 to TRBJ2-2; possible D gene TRBD1, 6 bases. Germline values: CDR1 MGHRA, CDR2 YSYEKL. Trimming shortened V by 0 bases and J by 0 bases, and 11 bases separated the two germline ends. This CDR3 has 17 residues. The CDR3: CASSQDLDSANTGELFF. The CDR3 DNA sequence: TGCGCCAGCAGCCAAGATCTGGACAGCGCGAACACCGGGGAGCTGTTTTTT.

This chain links TRBV6-1 with TRBJ2-5; 8 positions match TRBD2. The CDR3 totals 15 residues. The trim removed 0 bases at V and 5 bases at J, leaving 5 bases unmatched. Germline lookup yields CDR1 MNHNS and CDR2 SASEGT. The CDR3 loop is CASSEARGAGETQYF. The CDR3 bases are TGTGCCAGCAGTGAAGCGCGGGGGGCGGGGGAGACCCAGTACTTC.

The chain joins TRBV2 to TRBJ1-2, with 7 bases identical to TRBD1. J was trimmed by 5 bases and V by 7 bases; bases with no gene match: 7. CDR1 and CDR2 (germline): SNHLY, FYNNEI. The CDR3 consists of 13 residues. In nucleotides, the CDR3 is TGTGCCAGCACCACCGGGACAGATTATGGCTACACCTTC. The encoded protein is CASTTGTDYGYTF.

The chain uses TRBV7-7 and TRBJ2-5, with 7 bases that match TRBD1. Germline V gene sequence: CDR1 SSHAT, CDR2 FNYEAQ (reference sequence). The J segment lost 2 bases and the V segment lost 5 bases, leaving 2 bases of the junction unmatched. This CDR3 contains 13 residues. The CDR3 DNA reads as TGTGCCAGCAGCCCGGGACAGCAAGAGACCCAGTACTTC. Its translation: CASSPGQQETQYF.

This chain joins TRBV7-9 and TRBJ2-3; a possible D gene is TRBD1 (6 bases). The CDR3 loop spans 16 amino acids. Between the trimmed V and J ends, which lost 1 base and 4 bases, there was a span of 15 bases. CDR1 SEHNR and CDR2 FQNEAQ come from the germline V gene (reference sequence). CDR3 sequence (DNA): TGTGCCAGCAGCTTAGACTGGGGGCCAGGGGCAGATACGCAGTATTTT. Translating it yields CASSLDWGPGADTQYF. The whole variable domain, filled in from reference TRBV7-9 and TRBJ2-3, reads DTGVSQNPRHKITKRGQNVTFRCDPISEHNRLYWYRQTLGQGPEFLTYFQNEAQLEKSRLLSDRFSAERPKGSFSTLEIQRTEQGDSAMYLCASSLDWGPGADTQYFGPGTRLTVL.

The rearrangement uses TRBV7-3 and TRBJ2-7; TRBD1 might be the D (5 bases). In germline, CDR1 is SGHTA, CDR2 FQGTGA. The CDR3 loop spans 13 amino acids. V was clipped by 10 bases and J by 6 bases, with 19 bases between them. The CDR3 region is CATSDGPRGEQYF. DNA of the CDR3: TGTGCCACCTCTGACGGACCAAGGGGCGAGCAGTACTTC.

This rearrangement joins TRBV6-1 to TRBJ2-2; 13 nucleotides align to TRBD2. Germline loops: CDR1 MNHNS, CDR2 SASEGT. The CDR3 extends over 19 amino acids. V was clipped by 4 bases and J by 6 bases; unmatched bases: 14. In DNA, the CDR3 is TGTGCCAGCAGTGCGAGGACTAGCGGGAGCCGGGGTTTGCCCGGGGAGCTGTTTTTT. It codes for CASSARTSGSRGLPGELFF.

The gene calls are TRBV6-1 and TRBJ1-2, with 9 nucleotides matching TRBD1. CDR3 length: 15 residues. The germline V gene encodes CDR1 MNHNS and CDR2 SASEGT. V shed 5 bases and J 4 bases; nucleotides not matched to a gene: 8. CDR3 sequence (DNA): TGTGCCAGCAGTACCGGACAGGGGACTAGCTATGGCTACACCTTC. This translates into CASSTGQGTSYGYTF.

V and J are TRBV28 and TRBJ1-1; TRBD1 agrees at 7 bases. J lost 8 bases, V lost 5 bases, and 11 bases had no gene match. The CDR3 runs to 14 residues. Looked up from germline, CDR1 is MDHEN and CDR2 is SYDVKM. CDR3 sequence (DNA): TGTGCCAGCAGTCTATCATCCGGGACAGAGGAAGCTTTCTTT. Translating it yields CASSLSSGTEEAFF.

The V gene is TRBV5-1, the J gene TRBJ2-1; 9 bases are a match to TRBD1. The CDR3 spans 16 residues. Germline loops: CDR1 SGHRS, CDR2 YFSETQ. V lost 4 bases and J lost 4; bases outside the gene matches: 9. Here the CDR3 reads CASSESGTGRYNEQFF. The CDR3 DNA reads as TGCGCCAGCAGCGAGAGTGGGACAGGGCGGTACAATGAGCAGTTCTTC.